This TCR beta chain stems from a study of blood T cell repertoires in COVID-19. Study information: From the United States, Italy and Spain came samples of acute and convalescent COVID-19. The cDNA or gDNA used as material had been derived from T cells, B-cell-depleted T cells, or PBMCs.

Germline lookup yields CDR1 MNHEY and CDR2 SVGAGI. This CDR3 spans 14 amino acids. V lost 4 bases and J 4 bases, leaving 11 bases between the germline ends. How the authors handled the data: Amplification of reference gene primers provided the estimated nucleated cell counts. Profiled with immunoSEQ multiplex PCR; TCRdb holds only in-frame clones, not every one. The V and J calls and clone size are taken from that table; D and trimming were inferred from the DNA. In the table there are about 250,000 clones, about 83% of which are singletons. In Seattle, patients joined the study during active infection and were tracked longitudinally.

The rearrangement links TRBV6-5 to TRBJ1-3, with D possibly matching TRBD1 (5 bases). This TCR derives from a woman of 80 years or more with COVID-19, enrolled during active disease. The sequenced sample was peripheral blood. Here the CDR3 DNA reads TGTGCCAGCAGTTCCGACAGTAAGGGAAACACCATATATTTT. This codes for CASSSDSKGNTIYF.